This T cell receptor (beta chain) came from a study of T cell clonotyping in hematopoietic cell transplantation. Concerning this clone itself: Antigen specificity is unknown.

TCRdb keeps only in-frame clones here, not all; method: immunoSEQ multiplex PCR. The data contain about 36,000 clones, around nine tenths of them singletons. Study-level points and caveats: After transplant, recipient diversity fell while pathologically expanded clonotypes grew through day 180. No sorting was done, leaving CD4 and CD8 contributions mixed.

Per germline, CDR1 GTSNPN and CDR2 SVGIG (reference sequence). CDR3 length equals 12 residues. V lost 4 bases and J lost 5, with 12 bases in between. This chain uses TRBV30 with TRBJ2-7, with D perhaps matching TRBD2 (5 bases). The source is a middle-aged woman in good health. Some clones in this sample may be carry-over from other donors' samples. The specimen was peripheral blood mononuclear cells. This chain's CDR3 is CAWTARSDEQYF. The CDR3 DNA sequence: TGTGCCTGGACGGCCCGTAGCGACGAGCAGTACTTC.